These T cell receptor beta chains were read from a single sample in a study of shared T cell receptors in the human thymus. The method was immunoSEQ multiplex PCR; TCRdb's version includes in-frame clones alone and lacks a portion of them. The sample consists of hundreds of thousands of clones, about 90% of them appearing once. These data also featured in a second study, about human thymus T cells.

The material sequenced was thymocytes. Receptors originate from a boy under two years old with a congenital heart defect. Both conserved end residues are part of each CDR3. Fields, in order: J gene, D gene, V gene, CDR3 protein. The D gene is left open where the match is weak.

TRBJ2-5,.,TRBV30,CAWSVSGRLKETQYF
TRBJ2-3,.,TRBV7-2,CASSLGTLDTSTDTQYF
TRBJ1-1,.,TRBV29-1,CSVRGGTWGDTEAFF
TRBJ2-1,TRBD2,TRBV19,CASRASSGSSYNEQFF
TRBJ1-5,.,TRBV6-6,CASSRGGWYQPQHF
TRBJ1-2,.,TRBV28,CASSFRKPHPLRGYTF
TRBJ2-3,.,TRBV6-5,CASSRQGGTADTQYF
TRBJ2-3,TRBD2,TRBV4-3,CASSQDRDGGATDTQYF
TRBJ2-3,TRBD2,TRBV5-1,CASRFTSGGANTQSTDTQYF
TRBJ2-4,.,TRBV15,CATSRGGGKRGAKNIQYF
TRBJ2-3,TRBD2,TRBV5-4,CASSASSGVPDTQYF
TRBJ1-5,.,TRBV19,CASSRTGSNQPQHF